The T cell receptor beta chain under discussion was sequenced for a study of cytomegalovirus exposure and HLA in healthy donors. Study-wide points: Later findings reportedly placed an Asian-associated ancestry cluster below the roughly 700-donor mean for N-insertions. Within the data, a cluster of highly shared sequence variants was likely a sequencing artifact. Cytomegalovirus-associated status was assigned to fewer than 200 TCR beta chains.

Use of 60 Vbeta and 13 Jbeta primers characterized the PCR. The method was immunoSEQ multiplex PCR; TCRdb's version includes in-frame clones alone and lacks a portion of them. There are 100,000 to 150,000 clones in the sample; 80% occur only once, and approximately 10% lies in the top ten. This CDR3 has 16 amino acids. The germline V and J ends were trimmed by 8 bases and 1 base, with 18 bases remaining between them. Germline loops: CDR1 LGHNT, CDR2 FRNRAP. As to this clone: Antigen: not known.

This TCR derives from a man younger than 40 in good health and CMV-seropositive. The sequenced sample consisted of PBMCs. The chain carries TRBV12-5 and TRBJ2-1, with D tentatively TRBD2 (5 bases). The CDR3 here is CASKEEGSRSYNEQFF. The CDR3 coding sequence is TGTGCTAGTAAGGAAGAGGGATCGAGGTCCTACAATGAGCAGTTCTTC.